This entry lists 14 T cell receptor beta chains sequenced from one sample in a study of CD8+CD57+ T cells in acquired aplastic anemia. Patients chosen for sequencing had shown CD8+CD57+ cell expansion by flow cytometry. Genomic DNA, the template, was used for profiling of the TCR beta VDJ and CDR3. A single record per CDR3 protein comes from TCRdb applying MiXCR to the reads. This table has around 200,000 distinct CDR3 sequences, 40% to 50% appearing once. The sequenced sample was sorted CD4+, CD8+, or CD8+CD57+ T cells (not recorded which) from PBMCs. The receptors here all came from a human donor with aplastic anemia.

This chain connects TRBV13 to TRBJ2-3; D tentatively fits TRBD1 or TRBD2 (5 bases each). CDR3 length: 12 residues. The V end lost 9 bases, the J end lost 0 bases, and 7 bases lay between the germline ends. Germline V gene sequence: CDR1 PRHDT, CDR2 FYEKMQ (reference sequence). In nucleotides, the CDR3 is TGTGCCAGTGGGGGTAGCACAGATACGCAGTATTTT. Translating it yields CASGGSTDTQYF. Full variable domain (remainder filled in from reference TRBV13 and TRBJ2-3): AAGVIQSPRHLIKEKRETATLKCYPIPRHDTVYWYQQGPGQDPQFLISFYEKMQSDKGSIPDRFSAQQFSDYHSELNMSSLELGDSALYFCASGGSTDTQYFGPGTRLTVL.

With regard to this clonotype: A much larger clone sits a single nucleotide away, making a read error possible. V and J are TRBV10-3 and TRBJ2-2, with D possibly matching TRBD2 (5 bases). Germline lookup yields CDR1 ENHRY and CDR2 SYGVKD. The CDR3 is 13 residues long. This chain's CDR3 is CASSSRGVGELFF. CDR3 coding DNA: TGTGCCAGCAGTTCACGGGGAGTCGGGGAGCTGTTTTTT.

This chain joins TRBV11-2 and TRBJ2-7; 7 nucleotides agree with TRBD1. The ends lost 2 bases at V and 6 bases at J; junction bases unmatched: 13. CDR1 SGHAT and CDR2 FQNNGV come from the germline V gene. This CDR3 comprises 16 residues. The DNA of the CDR3 is TGTGCCAGCAGCTTAATGTCTTGGGACAGCGTTAGCGAGCAGTACTTC. Its translation: CASSLMSWDSVSEQYF.

This chain joins TRBV13 and TRBJ2-5; tentatively, D is TRBD1 or TRBD2 (5 bases each). The germline V gene has CDR1 PRHDT and CDR2 FYEKMQ (reference sequence). This CDR3 spans 14 amino acids. V gave up 3 bases and J gave up 9 bases, with 17 bases separating them. CDR3 sequence reads: CASSLEFSGRAQYF. The CDR3 DNA reads as TGTGCCAGCAGCTTGGAGTTTTCGGGACGGGCCCAGTACTTC.

This CDR3 is CASSRGIPNSPLHF. CDR3 in DNA: TGTGCCAGCAGCCGAGGCATCCCGAATTCACCCCTCCACTTT. The V call is TRBV14, the J call TRBJ1-6, with D unclear. This CDR3 region has 14 residues. Between the trimmed V and J ends, which lost 4 bases and 7 bases, there was a span of 11 bases. Germline values: CDR1 SGHDN, CDR2 FVKESK.

This clonotype was picked up many times. The chain links TRBV11-2 to TRBJ2-2; 15 nucleotides agree with TRBD2. From germline, CDR1 is SGHAT and CDR2 FQNNGV. CDR3 length: 17 amino acids. J was trimmed by 5 bases and V by 5 bases; bases with no gene match: 6. The CDR3 bases are TGTGCCAGCAGCCCAGGGGGACTAGCGGGAGGTACCGGGGAGCTGTTTTTT. It is translated as CASSPGGLAGGTGELFF.

This rearrangement joins TRBV13 to TRBJ1-6; D not certain. CDR3 length: 15 residues. Germline values: CDR1 PRHDT, CDR2 FYEKMQ (reference sequence). V was pared by 5 bases and J by 8 bases, with 16 bases between. As DNA, the CDR3 is TGTGCCAGCAGCCGCCTAGGAGGTGGGGATTCACCCCTCCACTTT. Translated: CASSRLGGGDSPLHF. Filled out from reference TRBV13 and TRBJ1-6, the complete variable domain reads AAGVIQSPRHLIKEKRETATLKCYPIPRHDTVYWYQQGPGQDPQFLISFYEKMQSDKGSIPDRFSAQQFSDYHSELNMSSLELGDSALYFCASSRLGGGDSPLHFGNGTRLTVT.

To note about this clonotype: Since a much larger clone is just one base distant, this may be a read error. The chain carries TRBV7-2 and TRBJ1-5; D is ambiguous. The CDR3 totals 12 residues. V was pared by 4 bases and J by 6 bases, with 7 bases between. Germline V gene data show CDR1 as SGHTA and CDR2 as FQGNSA. The CDR3 nucleotides read TGTGCCAGCAGCTCCAGTGGTCAGCCCCAGCATTTT. Protein: CASSSSGQPQHF.

The V call is TRBV4-2, the J call TRBJ2-1; possibly TRBD1 for D (6 bases). The CDR3 consists of 16 residues. Germline loops: CDR1 LGHNA, CDR2 YNFKEQ. Trimming removed 4 bases from V and 4 bases from J, with 17 bases in between. CDR3 sequence (DNA): TGTGCCAGCAGCCCAGGGGACCCTCTCTCGTACAATGAGCAGTTCTTC. Translation gives CASSPGDPLSYNEQFF.

In the case of this clonotype: This may be a read error: a much more frequent sequence differs by one nucleotide. The chain joins TRBV7-2 to TRBJ1-4; D is undetermined. The CDR3 has 14 residues. Germline CDR1 and CDR2: SGHTA and FQGNSA. CDR3 region: CASSFQTFGEKPFF. The CDR3 DNA reads as TGTGCCAGCAGCTTCCAGACATTCGGCGAAAAACCGTTTTTT.

J is TRBJ2-1 and V is TRBV2; maybe TRBD2 (5 bases). CDR3 length: 11 residues. V dropped 6 bases and J dropped 15 bases, with 15 bases sitting between them. The germline CDR1 and CDR2 sequences are SNHLY and FYNNEI. The CDR3 nucleotides are TGTGCCAGCAGCCCACAAACTGGAGGGTTCTTC. Protein sequence: CASSPQTGGFF.

The chain couples TRBV4-1 to TRBJ1-1, with D perhaps matching TRBD1 (5 bases). Germline V gene lookup returns CDR1 MGHRA and CDR2 YSYEKL. The CDR3 sequence is 15 residues long. V was clipped by 1 base and J by 0 bases, with 9 bases between them. In DNA, the CDR3 is TGCGCCAGCAGCCAAGTTGTGGGGCTGAACACTGAAGCTTTCTTT. This translates into CASSQVVGLNTEAFF.

This clonotype was seen a handful of times. The rearrangement joins TRBV30 to TRBJ2-2; D call uncertain. Germline CDR1 reads GTSNPN; CDR2 reads SVGIG (reference sequence). Trimming cost V 0 bases and J 3 bases, with 8 bases left between them. The length of the CDR3 is 14 residues. The CDR3: CAWSVGPYTGELFF. CDR3 sequence (DNA): TGTGCCTGGAGTGTAGGGCCCTACACCGGGGAGCTGTTTTTT.

This chain uses TRBV24-1 with TRBJ1-1, with D unresolved. The germline V and J ends were trimmed by 3 bases and 0 bases, with 7 bases remaining between them. The CDR3 spans 14 residues. CDR1 and CDR2 from the germline V gene are KGHDR and SFDVKD. This chain's CDR3 is CATSDPQVNTEAFF. CDR3 nucleotide sequence: TGTGCCACCAGTGATCCGCAGGTGAACACTGAAGCTTTCTTT.